This T cell receptor beta chain was retrieved from a study of blood T cell repertoires in COVID-19. The overall study: In each case, the material was cDNA or gDNA derived from T cells, B-cell-depleted T cells, or PBMCs.

Generated by immunoSEQ multiplex PCR, the TCRdb table keeps only in-frame clones and is missing some. Here the sample spans some 98,000 clones, 70% to 85% being singletons. The CDR3 length is 15 residues. The germline CDR1 and CDR2 sequences are GTSNPN and SVGIG (reference sequence). Trimming took off 1 base at V and 1 base at J, with 14 bases between the two ends. This clone was counted between two and nine times. This chain joins TRBV30 and TRBJ2-7; possible D gene TRBD1, 7 bases. This receptor was identified in a man aged 60-69 years with acute or convalescent COVID-19. Sequencing was carried out using peripheral blood. The CDR3 region is CAWSEPGGISYEQYF. DNA for the CDR3: TGTGCCTGGAGTGAGCCAGGGGGGATTTCCTACGAGCAGTACTTC.